This entry lists 21 T cell receptor beta chains sequenced from one sample in a study of blood T cell repertoires in COVID-19. Profiled with immunoSEQ multiplex PCR; TCRdb holds only in-frame clones, not every one. The table lists hundreds of thousands of clones, about three quarters of them singletons. The sample comprised peripheral blood. These receptor sequences come from a woman older than 75 with acute or convalescent COVID-19.

This chain links TRBV10-2 with TRBJ1-3, with no clear D. The V end was cut by 7 bases, the J end by 0 bases, with 7 bases between. CDR3 length: 13 residues. CDR1 WSHSY and CDR2 SAAADI come from the germline V gene. The CDR3 nucleotides read TGCGCCAGCATGGGGAGCTCTGGAAACACCATATATTTT. This encodes CASMGSSGNTIYF.

V usage is TRBV3-1 (or the pseudogene TRBV3-2) and J usage is TRBJ1-2; 12 bases line up with TRBD1. Trimming took 4 bases from V and 6 from J; bases not matched to a gene: 6. Germline values: CDR1 LGHDT, CDR2 YNNKEL (reference sequence). This CDR3 is built from 15 residues. CDR3 nucleotide sequence: TGTGCCAGCAGCCTCATGGGGACAGGGGGCCATGGCTACACCTTC. Protein sequence: CASSLMGTGGHGYTF.

The chain couples TRBV6-5 to TRBJ2-3; 7 bases are shared with TRBD2. The CDR3 loop spans 13 amino acids. Germline values: CDR1 MNHEY, CDR2 SVGAGI. The V segment lost 2 bases and the J segment 10 bases; nucleotides outside the gene matches: 6. The CDR3 bases are TGTGCCAGCAGTTACCCGCCCGGGGGGTCGCAGTATTTT. This sequence encodes CASSYPPGGSQYF.

This chain uses TRBV27 with TRBJ1-5, with 7 bases matching TRBD1. The V gene end was trimmed by 2 bases and the J gene end by 9 bases; junction bases not matched to a gene: 4. CDR3 length: 13 residues. Germline V lookup: CDR1 MNHEY, CDR2 SMNVEV (reference sequence). CDR3 coding DNA: TGTGCCAGCAGTTTAGAGAGGGGGCTGCCCCAGCATTTT. It encodes CASSLERGLPQHF.

J is TRBJ2-3 and V is TRBV7-2; D might be TRBD2 (9 bases). Trimming took 5 bases from V and 2 from J, leaving 17 bases between them. This CDR3 contains 16 residues. Germline V gene lookup returns CDR1 SGHTA and CDR2 FQGNSA. The CDR3 DNA follows: TGTGCCAGCAGCCAGGGGGCTAGCGGGAACACAGATACGCAGTATTTT. Translated: CASSQGASGNTDTQYF.

The chain joins TRBV19 to TRBJ2-1; 10 positions agree with TRBD1. Germline V gene lookup returns CDR1 LNHDA and CDR2 SQIVND (reference sequence). The length of the CDR3 is 15 residues. After removal of 3 bases from V and 8 bases from J, the junction contained 7 bases not matched to a gene. The CDR3: CASSIYGTGVHEQFF. The CDR3 coding sequence is TGTGCCAGTAGTATTTACGGGACAGGGGTGCATGAGCAGTTCTTC.

The J gene is TRBJ2-4, the V gene TRBV6-2 or TRBV6-3, with a weak D call TRBD1 (6 bases). The CDR3 sequence is 13 residues long. In germline, CDR1 is MNHEY, CDR2 SVGEGT. The germline V and J ends were trimmed by 2 bases and 8 bases, with 10 bases remaining between them. CDR3 sequence reads: CASSYAGADIQYF. The CDR3 nucleotides are TGTGCCAGCAGTTACGCAGGGGCGGACATTCAGTACTTC.

This clone was counted only a few times. The chain has TRBV6-5 and TRBJ2-2; 9 bases line up with TRBD1. CDR3 length: 15 amino acids. Germline values: CDR1 MNHEY, CDR2 SVGAGI. After removal of 6 bases from V and 0 bases from J, the junction contained 2 bases not matched to a gene. The CDR3 loop is CASRRTGANTGELFF. The CDR3 coding sequence is TGTGCCAGCAGACGGACAGGGGCGAACACCGGGGAGCTGTTTTTT.

This clone was seen only once. The rearrangement links TRBV7-8 to TRBJ1-5, with D perhaps matching TRBD1 (5 bases). The CDR3 has 15 residues. Germline CDR1 reads SGHVS; CDR2 reads FQNEAQ. V lost 5 bases, J lost 8 bases, and 19 bases lay in between. The CDR3 DNA sequence: TGTGCCAGCAGCCCCACCTTCGACCCCAGGGAGCCCCAGCATTTT. It specifies CASSPTFDPREPQHF. Full variable domain (rest looked up from reference TRBV7-8 and TRBJ1-5): GAGVSQSPRYKVAKRGQDVALRCDPISGHVSLFWYQQALGQGPEFLTYFQNEAQLDKSGLPSDRFFAERPEGSVSTLKIQRTQQEDSAVYLCASSPTFDPREPQHFGDGTRLSIL.

The chain uses TRBV5-1 and TRBJ2-3; perhaps TRBD1 as D (7 bases). Germline assignment: CDR1 SGHRS and CDR2 YFSETQ. V was cut by 5 bases and J by 6 bases, with 16 bases left in between. The CDR3 totals 14 residues. The CDR3 nucleotides read TGCGCCAGCAGTCTGGAGGGGGCCTTCGATACGCAGTATTTT. Its protein is CASSLEGAFDTQYF. The entire variable domain, with the rest obtained from reference TRBV5-1 and TRBJ2-3, is as follows: KAGVTQTPRYLIKTRGQQVTLSCSPISGHRSVSWYQQTPGQGLQFLFEYFSETQRNKGNFPGRFSGRQFSNSRSEMNVSTLELGDSALYLCASSLEGAFDTQYFGPGTRLTVL.

V usage is TRBV9 and J usage is TRBJ2-2; 7 nucleotides line up with TRBD2. This CDR3 region has 17 residues. Germline V gene data show CDR1 as SGDLS and CDR2 as YYNGEE. The junction had 13 bases not matched to a gene; V was cut back by 1 base and J by 7 bases. As DNA, the CDR3 is TGTGCCAGCAGCGTATCCGGGGGGTTCCTCGGTCACGGGGAGCTGTTTTTT. Protein product: CASSVSGGFLGHGELFF.

This clone is a singleton in its sample. V is TRBV7-9 and J is TRBJ2-3, with a tentative D call TRBD1 (5 bases). Trimming took 1 base from V and 0 from J, leaving 8 bases between them. Germline V CDR1 and CDR2: SEHNR, FQNEAQ (reference sequence). This CDR3 is built from 15 residues. CDR3 loop: CASSLGTTSTDTQYF. CDR3 nucleotides: TGTGCCAGCAGCTTAGGGACAACTAGCACAGATACGCAGTATTTT.

This clone was observed once. The chain couples TRBV7-3 to TRBJ2-5; TRBD2 matches 11 bases. This CDR3 is 16 amino acids long. V shed 1 base and J 4 bases; nucleotides not matched to a gene: 5. Per the germline V gene, CDR1 is SGHTA and CDR2 is FQGTGA. CDR3 sequence (DNA): TGTGCCAGCAGCTTAAATAGCGGGGGGGCCCGAGAGACCCAGTACTTC. This translates into CASSLNSGGARETQYF.

This chain links TRBV24-1 with TRBJ2-1; 14 bases fit TRBD2. CDR3 length: 19 residues. Germline trimming cut 4 bases from V and 6 bases from J; bases unmatched to any gene: 13. Germline V CDR1 and CDR2: KGHDR, SFDVKD. The CDR3 protein is CATSDQGTSGRGVFNEQFF. The CDR3 DNA is TGTGCCACCAGTGACCAGGGGACTAGCGGGAGAGGAGTCTTCAATGAGCAGTTCTTC.

V gene TRBV6-5 combines with J gene TRBJ2-7; D not certain. The CDR3 is 14 amino acids. Germline V lookup: CDR1 MNHEY, CDR2 SVGAGI. The V end was cut by 6 bases, the J end by 1 base, with 13 bases between. The CDR3 loop reads CASRRNGVSYEQYF. Here the CDR3 DNA reads TGTGCCAGCAGACGAAACGGAGTTTCCTACGAGCAGTACTTC.

This sequence joins TRBV7-9 and TRBJ2-1; D might be TRBD2 (7 bases). Germline assignment: CDR1 SEHNR and CDR2 FQNEAQ (reference sequence). Trimming removed 5 bases from V and 3 bases from J, with 23 bases in between. The CDR3 is made up of 18 amino acids. The CDR3, as DNA: TGTGCCAGCAGCCTCCTTACAGGGAAAGCGGGAATCTACAATGAGCAGTTCTTC. This translates into CASSLLTGKAGIYNEQFF.

This rearrangement joins TRBV5-4 to TRBJ1-4; possibly TRBD1 for D (5 bases). The V end was cut by 0 bases, the J end by 5 bases, with 11 bases between. This CDR3 is 15 amino acids long. CDR1 SGHNT and CDR2 YYREEE come from the germline V gene (reference sequence). The CDR3 bases are TGTGCCAGCAGCTTGGCCGGCAGGGTGAATGAAAAACTGTTTTTT. The encoded protein is CASSLAGRVNEKLFF.

This clone was counted a few times. The chain joins TRBV14 to TRBJ2-7; D may be TRBD2 (6 bases). Germline assignment: CDR1 SGHDN and CDR2 FVKESK. Trimming pared 4 bases from V and 4 bases from J, leaving 23 bases between. The CDR3 runs to 17 residues. The chain's CDR3 is CASSRRRGLGHGYEQYF. For the CDR3, the DNA is TGTGCCAGCAGCCGACGACGGGGGTTAGGACACGGATACGAGCAGTACTTC.

This chain joins TRBV3-1 (or the pseudogene TRBV3-2) and TRBJ1-3; D uncertain. Germline CDR1 and CDR2: LGHDT and YNNKEL (reference sequence). The ends were cut back, 1 base at V and 4 bases at J, with 5 bases in the middle. The length of the CDR3 is 13 residues. CDR3 in DNA: TGTGCCAGCAGCCAAGGAGAGGGAAACACCATATATTTT. Its translation is CASSQGEGNTIYF.

V and J are TRBV19 and TRBJ2-1; the match to TRBD2 covers 9 bases. This CDR3 contains 19 residues. Germline V gives CDR1 LNHDA, CDR2 SQIVND (reference sequence). The J segment lost 0 bases and the V segment lost 3 bases, leaving 12 bases of the junction unmatched. The CDR3, as DNA: TGTGCCAGTAGTATCGGTCTAGCGGGAAGCCCGAGCTCCTACAATGAGCAGTTCTTC. As protein: CASSIGLAGSPSSYNEQFF.

The J gene is TRBJ2-5, the V gene TRBV3-1 (or the pseudogene TRBV3-2); 7 bases are a match to TRBD2. With 3 bases clipped from V and 3 bases from J, the junction kept 7 bases outside the gene matches. This CDR3 has 15 residues. Germline CDR1 LGHDT, CDR2 YNNKEL (reference sequence). The chain's CDR3 is CASSHLAVSEETQYF. DNA for the CDR3: TGTGCCAGCAGCCACCTAGCGGTGAGCGAAGAGACCCAGTACTTC.